The 24 T cell receptor beta chains presented below share a single source sample, sequenced in a study of T cells in localized non-small cell lung cancer. Generated by immunoSEQ multiplex PCR, the TCRdb table keeps only in-frame clones and is missing some. Of 10,000 to 15,000 clones in the sample, just over 85% were seen once. Sequences were derived from peripheral blood, sampled before any cancer treatment. These receptors came from a male donor older than 55 with stage III lung adenocarcinoma.

This clone was recorded only once. V and J are TRBV14 and TRBJ1-6; 8 nucleotides line up with TRBD1. Trimming at V came to 0 bases and at J to 6 bases, leaving 4 bases not matched to a gene. The CDR3 is made up of 16 amino acids. Germline V gene sequence: CDR1 SGHDN, CDR2 FVKESK. DNA for the CDR3: TGTGCCAGCAGCCAAGATCGCAGGGGGCCTAATTCACCCCTCCACTTT. It yields the protein CASSQDRRGPNSPLHF.

This chain links TRBV27 with TRBJ2-7; D could derive from TRBD1 or TRBD2 (5 bases each). Germline V lookup: CDR1 MNHEY, CDR2 SMNVEV (reference sequence). CDR3 length equals 13 residues. Trimming removed 8 bases from V and 3 bases from J, with 14 bases in between. CDR3 bases: TGTGCCAGCTCCCTGAGGGGAATCTACGAGCAGTACTTC. It codes for CASSLRGIYEQYF.

The CDR3 loop reads CAWVGGTPPEEQFF. The CDR3 bases are TGTGCCTGGGTGGGGGGGACCCCACCAGAAGAGCAGTTCTTC. The chain combines TRBV30 with TRBJ2-1; 7 bases match TRBD2. CDR1 and CDR2 from the germline V gene are GTSNPN and SVGIG (reference sequence). With V trimmed by 5 bases and J by 10 bases, 14 bases remained unmatched. This CDR3 spans 14 amino acids.

The CDR3 DNA reads TGTGCCAGCAGTGAACCACCGGGACAGGTAGCCAAAAACATTCAGTACTTC. Translated, it gives CASSEPPGQVAKNIQYF. The chain has TRBV6-1 and TRBJ2-4; TRBD1 matches at 8 bases. Germline V CDR1 and CDR2: MNHNS, SASEGT. Trimming took 2 bases from V and 0 from J; bases not matched to a gene: 6. The CDR3 is 17 amino acids.

The chain couples TRBV11-2 to TRBJ1-1, with a tentative D call TRBD1 (6 bases). Germline CDR1 is SGHAT and CDR2 is FQNNGV. Deletions cut 6 bases from V and 2 bases from J, with 13 bases between. The CDR3 consists of 14 residues. The CDR3 DNA follows: TGTGCCAGCAGTAGGGGCAGGGGCAACACTGAAGCTTTCTTT. Amino acids: CASSRGRGNTEAFF.

As to this clone: Mismatch with germline at one junction end may stem from a read error. The chain uses TRBV5-4 and TRBJ2-4, with D possibly called TRBD1 or TRBD2 (6 bases each). The germline CDR1 and CDR2 sequences are SGHNT and YYREEE (reference sequence). The CDR3 totals 18 residues. The CDR3 DNA reads TGTGCCAGCAGCTTGGAGGGGGGCAGGCGAAGACTTAAAAGCATTCAGTACTTC. Its translation is CASSLEGGRRRLKSIQYF.

The chain links TRBV6-5 to TRBJ2-5; TRBD2 might be the D (5 bases). V was trimmed by 2 bases and J by 2 bases, leaving 6 bases between them. There are 13 residues in the CDR3. Germline V gene data show CDR1 as MNHEY and CDR2 as SVGAGI. CDR3 sequence reads: CASSYGGQETQYF. DNA of the CDR3: TGTGCCAGCAGTTACGGCGGGCAAGAGACCCAGTACTTC.

The gene calls are TRBV5-5 and TRBJ2-3; no definite D call. CDR1 and CDR2 from the germline V gene are SGHKS and YYEKEE (reference sequence). The CDR3 runs 13 residues. V was clipped by 0 bases and J by 0 bases, with 2 bases between them. CDR3 in DNA: TGTGCCAGCAGCTTGGCTAGCACAGATACGCAGTATTTT. It encodes CASSLASTDTQYF. Combining the CDR3 with reference TRBV5-5 and TRBJ2-3 gives the whole variable domain DAGVTQSPTHLIKTRGQQVTLRCSPISGHKSVSWYQQVLGQGPQFIFQYYEKEERGRGNFPDRFSARQFPNYSSELNVNALLLGDSALYLCASSLASTDTQYFGPGTRLTVL.

The V call is TRBV5-4, the J call TRBJ2-5; D call uncertain. With 4 bases removed from V and 5 bases from J, the gap between germline ends came to 12 bases. The V gene's germline CDR1 is SGHNT and CDR2 YYREEE (reference sequence). The CDR3 sequence is 13 residues long. The CDR3 DNA is TGTGCCAGCAGCCCCACTAACGAGGAGACCCAGTACTTC. It specifies CASSPTNEETQYF.

The rearrangement links TRBV6-5 to TRBJ1-3; 8 bases are a match to TRBD1. Germline CDR1 reads MNHEY; CDR2 reads SVGAGI. The V gene end was trimmed by 7 bases and the J gene end by 2 bases; junction bases not matched to a gene: 1. CDR3 length: 13 residues. The CDR3 loop reads CASTDRAGNTIYF. The CDR3 DNA sequence: TGTGCCAGCACGGACAGGGCTGGAAACACCATATATTTT.

CDR3 loop: CASSQEVGQGAGSPLHF. For the CDR3, the DNA is TGTGCCAGCAGCCAAGAAGTTGGACAGGGGGCAGGGTCACCCCTCCACTTT. The chain carries TRBV4-2 and TRBJ1-6; 11 bases align to TRBD1. CDR1 is LGHNA, CDR2 YNFKEQ, per germline. V was clipped by 0 bases and J by 10 bases; unmatched bases: 8. This CDR3 comprises 17 residues.

A remark on this clone: Other nucleotide sequences from this sample produce the same CDR3. V gene TRBV11-3 combines with J gene TRBJ2-7, with TRBD1 matching over 9 bases. Germline CDR1 is SGHNT and CDR2 is YENEEA. The CDR3 sequence is 15 residues long. V gave up 5 bases and J gave up 2 bases; unmatched junction bases: 7. CDR3 residues: CASSTRTGETYEQYF. DNA of the CDR3: TGTGCCAGCAGCACCCGGACAGGGGAGACCTACGAGCAGTACTTC.

This clone was observed a handful of times. The CDR3 DNA follows: TGTGCCATCAGTTCGGGGGTGAACACTGAAGCTTTCTTT. Translated, it gives CAISSGVNTEAFF. The chain has TRBV10-3 and TRBJ1-1, with D possibly TRBD1 on 5 matching bases. Germline CDR1 reads ENHRY; CDR2 reads SYGVKD. V lost 5 bases, J lost 0 bases, and 7 bases lay in between. The CDR3 is 13 amino acids.

V gene TRBV21-1 combines with J gene TRBJ1-2. TRBV21-1 is tagged as a pseudogene. This CDR3 spans 16 amino acids. The CDR3 nucleotides read TGTGCCAGCAGCGCCTCTACCCGGGACTGGGCCTATGGCTACACCTTC. Protein product: CASSASTRDWAYGYTF.

This clone was picked up one time. The chain recombines TRBV12-5 with TRBJ1-3; no clear D gene. This CDR3 contains 16 residues. CDR1 LGHNT and CDR2 FRNRAP come from the germline V gene. Deletions cut 5 bases from V and 4 bases from J, with 18 bases between. In DNA, the CDR3 is TGTGCTAGTGGTCCGGGATATGATACGGCAGGAAACACCATATATTTT. Translated: CASGPGYDTAGNTIYF. Filled out from reference TRBV12-5 and TRBJ1-3, the complete variable domain reads DARVTQTPRHKVTEMGQEVTMRCQPILGHNTVFWYRQTMMQGLELLAYFRNRAPLDDSGMPKDRFSAEMPDATLATLKIQPSEPRDSAVYFCASGPGYDTAGNTIYFGEGSWLTVV.

The chain joins TRBV4-1 to TRBJ2-5; no firm D call. With 3 bases removed from V and 5 bases from J, the gap between germline ends came to 19 bases. This CDR3 has 16 residues. Germline V gene lookup returns CDR1 MGHRA and CDR2 YSYEKL. CDR3 sequence (DNA): TGCGCCAGCAGCCAGCTGGGCTCACAGCCCCAGGAGACCCAGTACTTC. Translated: CASSQLGSQPQETQYF.

This chain joins TRBV28 and TRBJ1-1, with TRBD1 identical over 7 bases. The CDR3 totals 18 residues. The germline CDR1 and CDR2 sequences are MDHEN and SYDVKM. The V segment lost 5 bases and the J segment 0 bases; nucleotides outside the gene matches: 15. The DNA of the CDR3 is TGTGCCAGCAGTCTCCCTCGGGGACAGCTAAGGCTGAACACTGAAGCTTTCTTT. Its translation is CASSLPRGQLRLNTEAFF.

The chain employs TRBV7-9 and TRBJ2-2, with 12 positions matching TRBD2. The CDR3 length is 15 residues. J was trimmed by 7 bases and V by 5 bases; bases with no gene match: 5. Germline CDR1 is SEHNR and CDR2 is FQNEAQ (reference sequence). CDR3 DNA: TGTGCCAGCAGCACTCCTAGCGGGGGGGACGGGGAGCTGTTTTTT. It codes for CASSTPSGGDGELFF.

J is TRBJ1-2 and V is TRBV1. TRBV1 has pseudogene status. CDR3 size: 16 residues. DNA for the CDR3: TGCACCAGCAGTTTCCGATGTGTGCGAAAGACCTATGGCTACACCTTC. This sequence encodes CTSSFRCVRKTYGYTF.

The chain links TRBV6-1 to TRBJ1-5, with D maybe TRBD1 (5 bases). The germline V gene encodes CDR1 MNHNS and CDR2 SASEGT. CDR3 length: 15 amino acids. Trimming shortened V by 6 bases and J by 2 bases, and 14 bases separated the two germline ends. CDR3 in amino acids: CASSESGVGNQPQHF. As DNA, the CDR3 is TGTGCCAGCAGCGAATCGGGGGTGGGCAATCAGCCCCAGCATTTT.

This sequence joins TRBV7-2 and TRBJ1-1; no firm D call. Deletions cut 5 bases from V and 4 bases from J, with 17 bases between. This CDR3 contains 15 residues. Germline CDR1 is SGHTA and CDR2 is FQGNSA. CDR3 region: CASSPRPATGTEAFF. In nucleotides, the CDR3 is TGTGCCAGCAGCCCTAGGCCGGCCACCGGCACTGAAGCTTTCTTT. The full variable domain, completed using reference TRBV7-2 and TRBJ1-1, is GAGVSQSPSNKVTEKGKDVELRCDPISGHTALYWYRQSLGQGLEFLIYFQGNSAPDKSGLPSDRFSAERTGGSVSTLTIQRTQQEDSAVYLCASSPRPATGTEAFFGQGTRLTVV.

This chain connects TRBV2 to TRBJ1-1; 8 positions agree with TRBD1. With V trimmed by 10 bases and J by 2 bases, 6 bases remained unmatched. The germline gives CDR1 SNHLY, CDR2 FYNNEI. CDR3 length: 13 amino acids. As DNA, the CDR3 is TGTGCCACCGGACAGGGAAGAAACACTGAAGCTTTCTTT. This translates into CATGQGRNTEAFF. The variable domain in full, with the rest retrieved from reference TRBV2 and TRBJ1-1, is EPEVTQTPSHQVTQMGQEVILRCVPISNHLYFYWYRQILGQKVEFLVSFYNNEISEKSEIFDDQFSVERPDGSNFTLKIRSTKLEDSAMYFCATGQGRNTEAFFGQGTRLTVV.

This clone was observed a single time. The rearrangement links TRBV19 to TRBJ2-7; tentatively, D is TRBD1 (5 bases). Trimming removed 5 bases from V and 0 bases from J, with 17 bases in between. This CDR3 is 16 amino acids long. In germline, CDR1 is LNHDA, CDR2 SQIVND (reference sequence). As DNA, the CDR3 is TGTGCCAGTAGTGCGGTTGGGGCTGGAAGCTCCTACGAGCAGTACTTC. Its translation is CASSAVGAGSSYEQYF.

The V gene is TRBV5-1, the J gene TRBJ2-5; 8 bases align to TRBD1. The J call may be wrong; the DNA end is better matched by TRBJ2-7. Germline CDR1 is SGHRS and CDR2 is YFSETQ. The CDR3 has 18 residues. The CDR3 DNA reads TGCGCCAGCAGCTTGGTCAGTTCGAGAACAGGGGGTTTCGGCGAGCAGTACTTC. As protein: CASSLVSSRTGGFGEQYF.